These T cell receptor beta chains were read from a single sample in a study of T cell responses to AZD1222 COVID-19 vaccine. This table comes from immunoSEQ multiplex PCR, and its TCRdb copy is limited to in-frame clones, with some not included. The table includes about 150,000 clones, roughly nine tenths detected once. Specimen: peripheral blood, collected after recovery from COVID-19. Receptors originate from an adult who had recovered from COVID-19. CDR3s include the opening cysteine and the closing phenylalanine or tryptophan. D genes are given only for firm matches. Where a row states a size, it is once, few, many or the class of an expanded clone; other rows omit it.

12	TRBV6-5	.	many	TRBJ2-1	CASSYSGTGQFF	TGTGCCAGCAGTTACAGCGGGACAGGGCAGTTCTTC
17	TRBV7-6	TRBD2	.	TRBJ2-7	CASSPFASGGAGNEQYF	TGTGCCAGCAGCCCGTTCGCTAGCGGGGGGGCCGGAAACGAGCAGTACTTC
12	TRBV28	.	once	TRBJ1-1	CASSYVRSEAFF	TGTGCCAGCAGTTACGTGAGGTCTGAAGCTTTCTTT
14	TRBV6-5	.	.	TRBJ1-5	CASSPTWGPQPQHF	TGTGCCAGCAGCCCGACATGGGGGCCTCAGCCCCAGCATTTT
13	TRBV5-1	TRBD2	.	TRBJ2-3	CASSLGAGGTQYF	TGCGCCAGCAGCTTGGGAGCGGGGGGTACGCAGTATTTT
14	TRBV28	TRBD1	.	TRBJ1-2	CASSRTGGNYGYTF	TGTGCCAGCAGTAGGACAGGGGGCAACTATGGCTACACCTTC
17	TRBV7-8	TRBD2	.	TRBJ2-2	CASSRPGRGPGTGELFF	TGTGCCAGCAGCCGGCCGGGGAGGGGCCCGGGCACCGGGGAGCTGTTTTTT
15	TRBV14	.	.	TRBJ1-5	CASSPQGSSNQPQHF	TGTGCCAGCAGCCCGCAGGGATCGAGCAATCAGCCCCAGCATTTT
15	TRBV5-1	TRBD1	few	TRBJ1-2	CASSLEGQGVYGYTF	TGCGCCAGCAGCTTGGAGGGACAGGGGGTCTATGGCTACACCTTC
14	TRBV18	.	.	TRBJ2-2	CASSSGVATGELFF	TGTGCCAGCTCATCTGGGGTAGCCACCGGGGAGCTGTTTTTT
11	TRBV2	.	.	TRBJ2-1	CASTGVDEQFF	TGTGCCAGCACCGGGGTTGATGAGCAGTTCTTC
12	TRBV7-9	.	.	TRBJ1-1	CASSSRDTEAFF	TGTGCCAGCAGCTCGCGGGACACTGAAGCTTTCTTT
15	TRBV27	TRBD2	.	TRBJ2-5	CASSSRGLARETQYF	TGTGCCAGCAGTTCGAGGGGACTAGCTCGCGAGACCCAGTACTTC
15	TRBV9	.	.	TRBJ2-3	CASSVGAWGTDTQYF	TGTGCCAGCAGCGTAGGGGCGTGGGGCACAGATACGCAGTATTTT